This entry describes one TCR beta chain. The data belong to a study of T cell changes during pregnancy in multiple sclerosis. The germline CDR1 and CDR2 sequences are SEHNR and FQNEAQ (reference sequence). CDR3 length: 14 residues. Trimming at V came to 3 bases and at J to 5 bases, leaving 6 bases not matched to a gene. Only in-frame clones appear in the TCRdb table, and some are missing; sequencing was by immunoSEQ multiplex PCR. In the table there are 25,000 to 30,000 clones, approximately 89% of which are singletons. V and J are TRBV7-9 and TRBJ1-1; 7 bases line up with TRBD1. This clonotype originated in a female donor with multiple sclerosis, enrolled in a pregnancy study. The sample in question was CD4+ T cells from peripheral blood mononuclear cells, obtained in the second trimester of pregnancy. CDR3 nucleotides: TGTGCCAGCAGCTTCGGACAGGTGGGAACTGAAGCTTTCTTT. It specifies CASSFGQVGTEAFF.